Shown below are 18 T cell receptor beta chains from a single sample sequenced in a study of control samples from healthy donors and cancer patients. Sequencing was performed with immunoSEQ multiplex PCR; in TCRdb, only in-frame clones are kept and a portion is missing. This sample has more than 50,000 clones, with 95% to 96% found just once. The sequencing input was blood. These TCRs come from a woman between 18 and 30 years old in good health.

The rearrangement links TRBV20-1 to TRBJ2-6; the D is unclear. The CDR3 loop spans 14 amino acids. V was pared by 3 bases and J by 0 bases, with 6 bases between. Germline V CDR1 and CDR2: DFQATT, SNEGSKA (reference sequence). The CDR3 coding sequence is TGCAGTGCTAGTGAATACTCTGGGGCCAACGTCCTGACTTTC. Its translation is CSASEYSGANVLTF.

The V call is TRBV28, the J call TRBJ2-1, with 9 bases aligning to TRBD2. V lost 6 bases, J lost 6 bases, and 9 bases stayed unmatched. CDR1 MDHEN and CDR2 SYDVKM come from the germline V gene. The CDR3 totals 15 residues. This chain's CDR3 is CASSLGKRGANEQFF. In nucleotides, the CDR3 is TGTGCCAGCAGCCTTGGTAAGCGGGGGGCCAATGAGCAGTTCTTC.

The gene calls are TRBV6-6 and TRBJ1-1, with TRBD1 identical over 10 bases. With 7 bases clipped from V and 3 bases from J, the junction kept 5 bases outside the gene matches. CDR1 is MNHNY, CDR2 SVGAGI, per germline (reference sequence). CDR3 length: 14 residues. The CDR3 loop is CASNWGQGYTEAFF. In DNA form, the CDR3 reads TGTGCCAGCAACTGGGGACAGGGGTACACTGAAGCTTTCTTT.

The chain employs TRBV3-1 (or the pseudogene TRBV3-2) and TRBJ2-4; 12 bases align to TRBD2. The CDR3 covers 15 residues. The V segment lost 6 bases and the J segment 8 bases; nucleotides outside the gene matches: 8. Germline V lookup: CDR1 LGHDT, CDR2 YNNKEL (reference sequence). The CDR3 loop reads CASSLAGGRADIQYF. The CDR3 bases are TGTGCCAGCAGTCTAGCGGGGGGGCGGGCGGACATTCAGTACTTC.

V gene TRBV25-1 combines with J gene TRBJ1-1; D unclear. V gave up 8 bases and J gave up 0 bases, with 10 bases separating them. Germline V gene data show CDR1 as MGHDK and CDR2 as SYGVNS. The CDR3 sequence is 13 residues long. In DNA form, the CDR3 reads TGTGCCAGCCAAAGTAAGGTGAACACTGAAGCTTTCTTT. Translating it yields CASQSKVNTEAFF.

This sequence joins TRBV24-1 and TRBJ2-7; 7 bases are shared with TRBD1. CDR3 length: 13 residues. In germline, CDR1 is KGHDR, CDR2 SFDVKD. The CDR3 here is CAPTQGPPYEQYF. Here the CDR3 DNA reads TGTGCACCTACACAGGGGCCTCCATACGAGCAGTACTTC.

The V gene is TRBV5-1, the J gene TRBJ2-7; D gene unclear. Germline lookup yields CDR1 SGHRS and CDR2 YFSETQ. V was trimmed by 4 bases and J by 4 bases, leaving 15 bases between them. The CDR3 extends over 14 amino acids. The CDR3 sequence: CASSTTRFPYEQYF. For the CDR3, the DNA is TGCGCCAGCAGCACGACTCGTTTCCCGTACGAGCAGTACTTC.

CDR3 nucleotides: TGTGCCAGCAGCTTAGGCGGGGGGGGATACTACGAGCAGTACTTC. Translating it yields CASSLGGGGYYEQYF. The chain carries TRBV11-2 and TRBJ2-7; 9 bases line up with TRBD2. The length of the CDR3 is 15 residues. Looked up from germline, CDR1 is SGHAT and CDR2 is FQNNGV. Unmatched junction bases numbered 4, after V lost 1 base and J lost 3 bases.

The chain is built from TRBV5-1 and TRBJ2-7; D is uncertain. This CDR3 is built from 11 residues. Per the germline V gene, CDR1 is SGHRS and CDR2 is YFSETQ. The ends were cut back, 2 bases at V and 3 bases at J, with 3 bases in the middle. The CDR3 nucleotides read TGCGCCAGCAGCTTTAACTACGAGCAGTACTTC. This sequence encodes CASSFNYEQYF. Supplemented by reference TRBV5-1 and TRBJ2-7, the full variable domain reads KAGVTQTPRYLIKTRGQQVTLSCSPISGHRSVSWYQQTPGQGLQFLFEYFSETQRNKGNFPGRFSGRQFSNSRSEMNVSTLELGDSALYLCASSFNYEQYFGPGTRLTVT.

CDR3 nucleotides: TGTGCCAGCAGCTCAGGACTAGGTGGCTACACCTTC. It is translated as CASSSGLGGYTF. The chain carries TRBV9 and TRBJ1-2; D unclear. CDR1 is SGDLS and CDR2 is YYNGEE in the germline V gene. V lost 4 bases and J 7 bases, leaving 11 bases between the germline ends. CDR3 length: 12 amino acids.

This clone was picked up one time. This rearrangement joins TRBV5-1 to TRBJ1-1, with D possibly matching TRBD1 (6 bases). Trimming pared 4 bases from V and 3 bases from J, leaving 19 bases between. Looked up from germline, CDR1 is SGHRS and CDR2 is YFSETQ. This CDR3 is built from 16 residues. The CDR3 sequence: CASSGEQGGFYTEAFF. The CDR3 bases are TGCGCCAGCAGCGGCGAACAGGGAGGATTCTACACTGAAGCTTTCTTT.

This rearrangement joins TRBV18 to TRBJ1-1; no clear D gene. Trimming took off 3 bases at V and 4 bases at J, with 9 bases between the two ends. CDR3 length: 13 amino acids. CDR1 and CDR2 from the germline V gene are KGHSH and LQKENI. The CDR3 bases are TGTGCCAGCTCACCGACCCTGGCCACTGAAGCTTTCTTT. This gives the protein CASSPTLATEAFF.

This chain uses TRBV19 with TRBJ2-7, with D tentatively TRBD1 (6 bases). Germline CDR1 LNHDA, CDR2 SQIVND (reference sequence). Trimming took 5 bases from V and 7 from J, leaving 18 bases between them. The CDR3 covers 14 residues. The CDR3 is CASSPQGFVTEQYF. CDR3 nucleotide sequence: TGTGCCAGTAGTCCCCAGGGGTTTGTTACGGAGCAGTACTTC.

The genes are TRBV6-6 and TRBJ2-3; D perhaps matches TRBD2 (6 bases). Germline V lookup: CDR1 MNHNY, CDR2 SVGAGI (reference sequence). Trimming took 0 bases from V and 3 from J, leaving 10 bases between them. The CDR3 runs 15 residues. The chain's CDR3 is CASSYSMSGTDTQYF. For the CDR3, the DNA is TGTGCCAGCAGTTACTCGATGAGCGGGACAGATACGCAGTATTTT.

The chain recombines TRBV4-1 with TRBJ1-4; D possibly corresponds to TRBD1 (5 bases). Germline assignment: CDR1 MGHRA and CDR2 YSYEKL. With 5 bases removed from V and 2 bases from J, the gap between germline ends came to 12 bases. The CDR3 covers 15 residues. In DNA, the CDR3 is TGCGCCAGCAGCTTCTCGGAGGGGACTAATGAAAAACTGTTTTTT. This encodes CASSFSEGTNEKLFF.

This chain connects TRBV30 to TRBJ1-4, with D perhaps TRBD1 (5 bases). Germline values: CDR1 GTSNPN, CDR2 SVGIG (reference sequence). The CDR3 runs 13 residues. Trimming left V 5 bases short and J 7 bases short, with 14 bases between. The CDR3 is CAWEGRAGEKLFF. The CDR3 coding sequence is TGTGCCTGGGAGGGGAGGGCCGGTGAAAAACTGTTTTTT.

This clone was counted a few times. The rearrangement joins TRBV7-9 to TRBJ2-2; D not certain. Germline assignment: CDR1 SEHNR and CDR2 FQNEAQ (reference sequence). With 7 bases removed from V and 0 bases from J, the gap between germline ends came to 12 bases. This CDR3 contains 15 residues. The CDR3, as DNA: TGTGCCAGCACTCCCAGGTCCGCGAACACCGGGGAGCTGTTTTTT. Amino acids: CASTPRSANTGELFF.

This clone has a single count. This sequence joins TRBV6-5 and TRBJ1-2; a possible D gene is TRBD1 (5 bases). Trimming cost V 2 bases and J 8 bases, with 12 bases left between them. The CDR3 consists of 13 residues. Per the germline V gene, CDR1 is MNHEY and CDR2 is SVGAGI. CDR3 bases: TGTGCCAGCAGTTACGACACGGGGCGCGGCTACACCTTC. This codes for CASSYDTGRGYTF.